The rows below give T cell receptor beta chains drawn from one sample of a study of T cell responses to AZD1222 COVID-19 vaccine. The table came from immunoSEQ multiplex PCR; TCRdb's copy has only in-frame clones and leaves some out. The sample has approximately 100,000 clones, around 89% seen once. This specimen was peripheral blood, taken on day 0 of AZD1222 vaccination. These receptors all come from an adult in good health. The CDR3 runs from the conserved cysteine through the conserved F or W. A D gene is named only where the DNA matches it firmly. Size values are once, few and many counts, or a class for expanded clones, and some rows have none.

j_gene: TRBJ1-1; abundance: many; d_gene: NA; v_gene: TRBV5-4; CDR3nt: TGTGCCAGCAGCCCCGACCGGGCCCCTGAAGCTTTCTTT; CDR3aa: CASSPDRAPEAFF
j_gene: TRBJ1-2; abundance: NA; d_gene: NA; v_gene: TRBV9; CDR3nt: TGTGCCAGCAGCGTAGGTGCGAGGGTTGGATATGGCTACACCTTC; CDR3aa: CASSVGARVGYGYTF
j_gene: TRBJ1-2; abundance: few; d_gene: NA; v_gene: TRBV19; CDR3nt: TGTGCCAGTAGTATTGTCGCAGGGGTTACTCGTGGCTATGGCTACACCTTC; CDR3aa: CASSIVAGVTRGYGYTF
j_gene: TRBJ2-1; abundance: NA; d_gene: TRBD1; v_gene: TRBV24-1; CDR3nt: TGTGCCACCAGTGCGGGACAGGGAATCAATGAGCAGTTCTTC; CDR3aa: CATSAGQGINEQFF
j_gene: TRBJ1-2; abundance: NA; d_gene: NA; v_gene: TRBV29-1; CDR3nt: TGCAGCGTTGAAGATGGTCAGGTGGGTGGCTACACCTTC; CDR3aa: CSVEDGQVGGYTF
j_gene: TRBJ1-2; abundance: NA; d_gene: TRBD1; v_gene: TRBV11-2; CDR3nt: TGTGCCAGCAGCTTCGGGCAGGGGGGTTGGGGCTACACCTTC; CDR3aa: CASSFGQGGWGYTF
j_gene: TRBJ2-1; abundance: NA; d_gene: TRBD2; v_gene: TRBV6-5; CDR3nt: TGTGCCAGCAGTTACTCTGGAAGCGGGGGGTCGGGTGAGCAGTTCTTC; CDR3aa: CASSYSGSGGSGEQFF
j_gene: TRBJ1-5; abundance: NA; d_gene: NA; v_gene: TRBV7-2; CDR3nt: TGTGCCAGCAGTCGCATTGGGGGGGCTCGGAATCAGCCCCAGCATTTT; CDR3aa: CASSRIGGARNQPQHF
j_gene: TRBJ1-2; abundance: few; d_gene: NA; v_gene: TRBV19; CDR3nt: TGTGCCAGTAGCCACCCAGGTCAGGGGCGAAATGGCTACACCTTC; CDR3aa: CASSHPGQGRNGYTF
j_gene: TRBJ1-2; abundance: once; d_gene: NA; v_gene: TRBV25-1; CDR3nt: TGTGCCAGCAGTGTTGAGGCGGCCTATGGCTACACCTTC; CDR3aa: CASSVEAAYGYTF
j_gene: TRBJ2-3; abundance: NA; d_gene: TRBD1; v_gene: TRBV5-5; CDR3nt: TGTGCCAGCAGCAGAGGGACAGTAACAGATACGCAGTATTTT; CDR3aa: CASSRGTVTDTQYF
j_gene: TRBJ1-2; abundance: NA; d_gene: NA; v_gene: TRBV19; CDR3nt: TGTGCCAGTAGTATAGGGGTCTATACGAATGGCTACACCTTC; CDR3aa: CASSIGVYTNGYTF
j_gene: TRBJ1-5; abundance: NA; d_gene: NA; v_gene: TRBV29-1; CDR3nt: TGCAGCGTTGGAGGAAATAGCAATCAGCCCCAGCATTTT; CDR3aa: CSVGGNSNQPQHF
j_gene: TRBJ1-6; abundance: NA; d_gene: NA; v_gene: TRBV5-1; CDR3nt: TGCGCCAGCAGCTTTCTCTCAAGTAGGAATTCACCCCTCCACTTT; CDR3aa: CASSFLSSRNSPLHF
j_gene: TRBJ2-1; abundance: NA; d_gene: TRBD1; v_gene: TRBV19; CDR3nt: TGTGCCAGTACAGTCGGCCCGGGACAGGGGTCCTTATACAATGAGCAGTTCTTC; CDR3aa: CASTVGPGQGSLYNEQFF
j_gene: TRBJ2-3; abundance: many; d_gene: NA; v_gene: TRBV19; CDR3nt: TGTGCCAGTTCCTCGGCTAGTGGGGAAGGGCAGTATTTT; CDR3aa: CASSSASGEGQYF
j_gene: TRBJ2-7; abundance: NA; d_gene: TRBD1; v_gene: TRBV5-1; CDR3nt: TGCGCCAGCAGCCCGACAGGGGGGCAGCAGTACTTC; CDR3aa: CASSPTGGQQYF
j_gene: TRBJ2-5; abundance: NA; d_gene: NA; v_gene: TRBV6-1; CDR3nt: TGTGCCAGCAGTGAATTTCCCGTTTTAATCGATCCCCAGTACTTC; CDR3aa: CASSEFPVLIDPQYF
j_gene: TRBJ2-2; abundance: NA; d_gene: NA; v_gene: TRBV28; CDR3nt: TGTGCCAGCACCCTACGGCAGGGGGGGTACGGGGAGCTGTTTTTT; CDR3aa: CASTLRQGGYGELFF
j_gene: TRBJ2-3; abundance: NA; d_gene: NA; v_gene: TRBV19; CDR3nt: TGTGCCAGTAGTATTTACGGGGCGACTAGTGGGGGCGCGAGCACAGATACGCAGTATTTT; CDR3aa: CASSIYGATSGGASTDTQYF
j_gene: TRBJ1-2; abundance: once; d_gene: TRBD1; v_gene: TRBV7-8; CDR3nt: TGTGCCAGCAGCCCAGACAGGGTATCATATGGCTACACCTTC; CDR3aa: CASSPDRVSYGYTF
j_gene: TRBJ1-5; abundance: NA; d_gene: NA; v_gene: TRBV19; CDR3nt: TGTGCCAGTACCTCATTTGGGGCAGGGTATTACAATCAGCCCCAGCATTTT; CDR3aa: CASTSFGAGYYNQPQHF
j_gene: TRBJ2-1; abundance: NA; d_gene: TRBD1; v_gene: TRBV7-3; CDR3nt: TGTGCCAGCAGCCCCCGGGACAGCCTCTACAATGAGCAGTTCTTC; CDR3aa: CASSPRDSLYNEQFF
j_gene: TRBJ2-5; abundance: NA; d_gene: TRBD1; v_gene: TRBV7-9; CDR3nt: TGTGCCAGCAGCCCCCGGGACAGAGAGGAGACCCAGTACTTC; CDR3aa: CASSPRDREETQYF
j_gene: TRBJ1-1; abundance: NA; d_gene: NA; v_gene: TRBV6-2/TRBV6-3; CDR3nt: TGTGCCAGCAGTTACTCGAGAGGTGGGACTGAAGCTTTCTTT; CDR3aa: CASSYSRGGTEAFF
j_gene: TRBJ2-5; abundance: NA; d_gene: TRBD2; v_gene: TRBV7-3; CDR3nt: TGTGCCAGCAGCCGGACTAGCGGGGTCGTTGGAGAGACCCAGTACTTC; CDR3aa: CASSRTSGVVGETQYF
j_gene: TRBJ1-5; abundance: once; d_gene: NA; v_gene: TRBV30; CDR3nt: TGTGCCTGGAGGGAAAAGGACTTAATAGTTCATGGCAATCAGCCCCAGCATTTT; CDR3aa: CAWREKDLIVHGNQPQHF
j_gene: TRBJ2-7; abundance: NA; d_gene: NA; v_gene: TRBV7-6; CDR3nt: TGTGCCAGCAGCCAGACCGAGGGAGTCTACGAGCAGTACTTC; CDR3aa: CASSQTEGVYEQYF
j_gene: TRBJ1-1; abundance: once; d_gene: NA; v_gene: TRBV29-1; CDR3nt: TGCAGCGTCGCAGGGGAGGGAGGAACACTTGGAGCTTTCTTT; CDR3aa: CSVAGEGGTLGAFF
j_gene: TRBJ2-2; abundance: NA; d_gene: NA; v_gene: TRBV5-1; CDR3nt: TGCGCCAGCAGCTTGCTTAGGACAGCCACCGGGGAGCTGTTTTTT; CDR3aa: CASSLLRTATGELFF
j_gene: TRBJ2-4; abundance: NA; d_gene: TRBD2; v_gene: TRBV19; CDR3nt: TGTGCCAGTAGTATGCGGGGGGGAAACATTCAGTACTTC; CDR3aa: CASSMRGGNIQYF
j_gene: TRBJ1-6; abundance: NA; d_gene: NA; v_gene: TRBV6-4; CDR3nt: TGTGCCAGCAGTGAGGGGTTTCGGAATTCACCCCTCCACTTT; CDR3aa: CASSEGFRNSPLHF
j_gene: TRBJ2-7; abundance: NA; d_gene: NA; v_gene: TRBV5-1; CDR3nt: TGCGCCAGCAGCTTAGTGACTAGTGGGGGGGCCAACCCCTACGAGCAGTACTTC; CDR3aa: CASSLVTSGGANPYEQYF
j_gene: TRBJ1-1; abundance: NA; d_gene: NA; v_gene: TRBV27; CDR3nt: TGTGCCAGCAGTTGGAATTCGGGCACTGAAGCTTTCTTT; CDR3aa: CASSWNSGTEAFF
j_gene: TRBJ2-5; abundance: NA; d_gene: NA; v_gene: TRBV4-1; CDR3nt: TGCGCCAGCAGCCAAGAGGTGCCCGGCCAAGAGACCCAGTACTTC; CDR3aa: CASSQEVPGQETQYF
j_gene: TRBJ2-7; abundance: NA; d_gene: NA; v_gene: TRBV27; CDR3nt: TGTGCCAGCACCCCCTATTGGGGGGCGCACGAGCAGTACTTC; CDR3aa: CASTPYWGAHEQYF
j_gene: TRBJ2-7; abundance: NA; d_gene: TRBD1; v_gene: TRBV2; CDR3nt: TGTGCCAGCGGGGGACAGGGGGGGAACGAGCAGTACTTC; CDR3aa: CASGGQGGNEQYF
j_gene: TRBJ1-6; abundance: NA; d_gene: NA; v_gene: TRBV28; CDR3nt: TGTGCCTCTCGAGCCCCCAATTCACCCCTCCACTTT; CDR3aa: CASRAPNSPLHF
j_gene: TRBJ1-2; abundance: NA; d_gene: TRBD1; v_gene: TRBV19; CDR3nt: TGTGCCAGTAGCGATGGGACAGGGTATGGCTATGGCTACACCTTC; CDR3aa: CASSDGTGYGYGYTF
j_gene: TRBJ1-2; abundance: NA; d_gene: TRBD1; v_gene: TRBV5-5; CDR3nt: TGTGCCAGCAGCTTCACAGGGGGGGCCTATGGCTACACCTTC; CDR3aa: CASSFTGGAYGYTF
j_gene: TRBJ2-2; abundance: NA; d_gene: NA; v_gene: TRBV14; CDR3nt: TGTGCCAGCAGCCAAGCTGGGGGGGCGAACGGGGAGCTGTTTTTT; CDR3aa: CASSQAGGANGELFF
j_gene: TRBJ2-5; abundance: NA; d_gene: TRBD2; v_gene: TRBV7-9; CDR3nt: TGTGCCAGCAGCTTAGGCGGGGGGGCTGAAGAGACCCAGTACTTC; CDR3aa: CASSLGGGAEETQYF
j_gene: TRBJ1-6; abundance: NA; d_gene: NA; v_gene: TRBV19; CDR3nt: TGTGCCAGTAGTATATCTCAGAGACTAGATAATTCACCCCTCCACTTT; CDR3aa: CASSISQRLDNSPLHF